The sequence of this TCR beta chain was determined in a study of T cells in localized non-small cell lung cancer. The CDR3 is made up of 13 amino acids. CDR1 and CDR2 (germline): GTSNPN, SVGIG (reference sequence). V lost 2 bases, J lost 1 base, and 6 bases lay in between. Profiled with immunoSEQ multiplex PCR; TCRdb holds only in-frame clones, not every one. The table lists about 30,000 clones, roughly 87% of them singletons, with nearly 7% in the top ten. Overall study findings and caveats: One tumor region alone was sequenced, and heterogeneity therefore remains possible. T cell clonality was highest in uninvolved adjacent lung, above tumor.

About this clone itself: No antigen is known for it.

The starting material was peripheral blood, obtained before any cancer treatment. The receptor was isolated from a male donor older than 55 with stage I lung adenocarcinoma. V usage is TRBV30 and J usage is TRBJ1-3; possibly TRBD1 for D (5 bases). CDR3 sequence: CAWSWGSGNTIYF. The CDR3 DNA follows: TGTGCCTGGAGTTGGGGGTCTGGAAACACCATATATTTT.